A selection of T cell receptor beta chains follows, all from one sample in a study of blood T cell repertoires in COVID-19. Libraries were prepared by immunoSEQ multiplex PCR; TCRdb keeps only in-frame clonotypes and omits some of them. The table shows about 350,000 clones, with approximately 91% occurring only once. Source material: PBMCs or T cells enriched from blood (not recorded which). Receptors originate from a woman younger than 45 who had been exposed to COVID-19. The CDR3 runs from the conserved cysteine through the conserved F or W. A D gene is named only where the DNA matches it firmly. Some rows mark clone size as missing; the rest say once, few, many or name a class of expanded clone.

clone size	V gene	J gene	D gene	CDR3 DNA	CDR3 protein
-	TRBV3-1/TRBV3-2	TRBJ2-5	-	TGTGCCAGCAGCCAAGATGTCAGGCAGACCCAGTACTTC	CASSQDVRQTQYF
-	TRBV9	TRBJ1-1	-	TGTGCCAGCAGCCAATGGGGGCTGGACACTGAAGCTTTCTTT	CASSQWGLDTEAFF
-	TRBV7-3	TRBJ1-1	-	TGTGCCAGCAGCGTACAGGGACGGGCTATGAACACTGAAGCTTTCTTT	CASSVQGRAMNTEAFF
once	TRBV7-3	TRBJ2-2	-	TGTGCCAGCAGCTTGACTCCAAACACCGGGGAGCTGTTTTTT	CASSLTPNTGELFF
few	TRBV7-9	TRBJ1-1	-	TGTGCCAGCAGCTGGCGGCCCCAAGGCACTGAAGCTTTCTTT	CASSWRPQGTEAFF
-	TRBV18	TRBJ2-6	TRBD1	TGTGCCAGCTCACCATTAGGACGGACAGGGGACGTCCTGACTTTC	CASSPLGRTGDVLTF
-	TRBV7-9	TRBJ1-3	-	TGTGCCAGCAGCTCGCCAGGGTACTCTGGAAACACCATATATTTT	CASSSPGYSGNTIYF
-	TRBV28	TRBJ1-5	TRBD1	TGTGCCAGCAGTTTTGACAGGGGGGGGTCCGCCGAAGATTATAGCAATCAGCCCCAGCATTTT	CASSFDRGGSAEDYSNQPQHF
many	TRBV5-1	TRBJ2-1	-	TGCGCCAGCAGCGAGGGCGCGGGCTCCTACAATGAGCAGTTCTTC	CASSEGAGSYNEQFF
-	TRBV28	TRBJ2-5	TRBD2	TGTGCCAGCAGTTTCCCCGCTCGGCTAGCGGGACAAGAGACCCAGTACTTC	CASSFPARLAGQETQYF
-	TRBV10-2	TRBJ2-7	-	TGCGCCAGCAGTGAGTCCGGAAGGGGAGAGCAGTACTTC	CASSESGRGEQYF
-	TRBV7-9	TRBJ1-1	-	TGTGCTGGGACGGGGGGCGTGAGCACTGAAGCTTTCTTT	CAGTGGVSTEAFF
-	TRBV18	TRBJ2-1	TRBD2	TGTGCCAGCTCCCCCAGCGGGAGCTCCTACAATGAGCAGTTCTTC	CASSPSGSSYNEQFF
-	TRBV7-9	TRBJ1-5	TRBD1	TGTGCCAGCAGCCTGGGACAGGGAGATCAGCCCCAGCATTTT	CASSLGQGDQPQHF
-	TRBV27	TRBJ1-1	-	TGTGCCAGCAGCCGTACATGGACACCTGAAGCTTTCTTT	CASSRTWTPEAFF
-	TRBV3-1/TRBV3-2	TRBJ1-5	-	TGTGCCAGCAGCCCTACCCGACTGAGCAATCAACCCCAGCATTTT	CASSPTRLSNQPQHF
-	TRBV7-9	TRBJ2-3	TRBD2	TGTGCCAGCAGTTTACCCGGACTAGCGGGAACAGATACGCAGTATTTT	CASSLPGLAGTDTQYF
-	TRBV29-1	TRBJ2-1	-	TGCAGCGTTGAAGAAAGAGGCTTGGTCCGGGCCTACAATGAGCAGTTCTTC	CSVEERGLVRAYNEQFF
-	TRBV3-1/TRBV3-2	TRBJ1-5	-	TGTGCCAGCAGCCAATATAGCAATCAGCCCCAGCATTTT	CASSQYSNQPQHF
-	TRBV23-1	TRBJ2-3	-	TGCGCCAGCAGCCCGACCCGGGACTCGATTTACACAGATACGCAGTATTTT	CASSPTRDSIYTDTQYF
-	TRBV4-1	TRBJ2-1	TRBD2	TGCGCCAGCAGCGCCCGGGAAAGCGGGAGCGGTGTTGACTACAATGAGCAGTTCTTC	CASSARESGSGVDYNEQFF
-	TRBV2	TRBJ1-2	-	TGTGCCAGCAGTGAAAACAGGGATTCTGGCTACACCTTC	CASSENRDSGYTF
-	TRBV11-2	TRBJ2-5	-	TGTGCCAGCAGCTATGAAAATCAGGTCTGGGCCCAGTACTTC	CASSYENQVWAQYF
-	TRBV7-9	TRBJ1-3	-	TGTGCCAGCAGCTTAGGCGACAGAAGCTCTGGAAACACCATATATTTT	CASSLGDRSSGNTIYF
few	TRBV18	TRBJ2-5	TRBD1	TGTGCCAGCTCACTCAGGGGGCTGGGAGAGACCCAGTACTTC	CASSLRGLGETQYF
-	TRBV20-1	TRBJ2-7	TRBD2	TGCAGTGCTAGTAGGGTACTAGCGGGACACTACGAGCAGTACTTC	CSASRVLAGHYEQYF
-	TRBV9	TRBJ1-3	-	TGTGCCAGCAGCGTAGCGGGGCAGGGAGGAGGAAACACCATATATTTT	CASSVAGQGGGNTIYF
-	TRBV12-2	TRBJ2-7	-	TGTGCAAGTCGCCCCCCTGGGGGGGAGCAGTTGGGGTACGAGCAGTACTTC	CASRPPGGEQLGYEQYF
-	TRBV5-1	TRBJ1-2	-	TGCGCCAGCCGACTGGACAGTGCGGAGGGCTACACCTTC	CASRLDSAEGYTF
once	TRBV19	TRBJ2-1	-	TGTGCCAGTAGCGGGAACTCCTACAATGAGCAGTTCTTC	CASSGNSYNEQFF
few	TRBV19	TRBJ2-7	TRBD1	TGTGCCAGTAGTACCCTAGGGACAGGTAAAACTCCCTACGAGCAGTACTTC	CASSTLGTGKTPYEQYF
-	TRBV2	TRBJ1-2	-	TGTGCCAGCAGTGACAGGGCCAACTATGGCTACACCTTC	CASSDRANYGYTF
once	TRBV2	TRBJ1-2	TRBD1	TGTGCCAGCAGTGAAAGGGGGACAGTACCTAACTATGGCTACACCTTC	CASSERGTVPNYGYTF
once	TRBV29-1	TRBJ1-1	-	TGCAGCGCCCAGAATTTCCGGCAGAGGGAAGCTTTCTTT	CSAQNFRQREAFF
-	TRBV5-6	TRBJ1-2	TRBD1	TGTGCCAGCAGCCCGGACAGGGTAGTTGGCTACACCTTC	CASSPDRVVGYTF
-	TRBV20-1	TRBJ2-7	-	TGCAGTGCTGGGGAGTACGAGCAGTACTTC	CSAGEYEQYF
-	TRBV20-1	TRBJ2-7	TRBD2	TGCAGTGCTAGTGACAGCGGGATTAGGGCTTACGAGCAGTACTTC	CSASDSGIRAYEQYF
-	TRBV12-3/TRBV12-4	TRBJ1-3	-	TGTGCCAGCAGGAACAGTGTTGGAAACACCATATATTTT	CASRNSVGNTIYF
-	TRBV20-1	TRBJ1-2	-	TGCAGTGCTAGCGAGGGGGATGGCTACACCTTC	CSASEGDGYTF
-	TRBV3-1/TRBV3-2	TRBJ1-2	TRBD1	TGTGCCAGCAGCCAAGGCTTGGGACAGAACTATGGCTACACCTTC	CASSQGLGQNYGYTF
-	TRBV3-1/TRBV3-2	TRBJ1-5	-	TGTGCCAGCAGCCAGGCCCCGGGGTTGGGGCAGCCCCAGCATTTT	CASSQAPGLGQPQHF
-	TRBV27	TRBJ1-4	TRBD1	TGTGCCAGCAGCTTTAGGGGGCTTAGGGAAAAACTGTTTTTT	CASSFRGLREKLFF
-	TRBV21-1	TRBJ2-3	-	TGTGCCAGCAGCACAAGAAAGCATCCGGACAGAAGCACAGATACGCAGTATTTT	CASSTRKHPDRSTDTQYF
-	TRBV28	TRBJ1-6	-	TGTGCCAGCAGTCTTCGCAGGGGCGATTTCACCCTCCACTTT	CASSLRRGDFTLHF
-	TRBV3-1/TRBV3-2	TRBJ2-5	TRBD1	TGTGCCAGCAGCCAACAGGGGGCTGAGACCCAGTACTTC	CASSQQGAETQYF
few	TRBV9	TRBJ1-6	-	TGTGCCAGCAGCGTAGGCGGCGGCAGAGGGGGTAATTCACCCCTCCACTTT	CASSVGGGRGGNSPLHF
-	TRBV9	TRBJ2-3	TRBD2	TGTGCCAGCAGCGTAGTCGGGCTAGCGGGATCCGATACGCAGTATTTT	CASSVVGLAGSDTQYF
-	TRBV27	TRBJ2-3	TRBD2	TGTGCCAGCAGTCGGGCGAGGACTAGCGTGGCAGATACGCAGTATTTT	CASSRARTSVADTQYF
-	TRBV28	TRBJ1-5	TRBD1	TGTGCCAGCAGTACTGCACAGGGGGATAATCAGCCCCAGCATTTT	CASSTAQGDNQPQHF
-	TRBV28	TRBJ2-7	-	TGTGCCACCGGTCCGGAGCAGTACTTC	CATGPEQYF
-	TRBV7-9	TRBJ1-2	-	TGTGCCAGCAGCCTGGCTTTAAACTATGGCTACACCTTC	CASSLALNYGYTF
-	TRBV19	TRBJ1-4	-	TGTGCCAGTACAACGGGAAATTATGAAAAACTGTTTTTT	CASTTGNYEKLFF
-	TRBV4-1	TRBJ2-5	-	TGCGCCAGCAGCCAAGCCAAGGGGGAAACCCAAGAGACCCAGTACTTC	CASSQAKGETQETQYF
-	TRBV7-8	TRBJ1-6	-	TGTGCCAGCAGCCCATCGGGACTCTATAATTCACCCCTCCACTTT	CASSPSGLYNSPLHF
-	TRBV5-1	TRBJ1-2	TRBD1	TGCGCCAGCAGCTTTGTTGGTTTAACAGGACAGGGTTTGTATGGCTACACCTTC	CASSFVGLTGQGLYGYTF